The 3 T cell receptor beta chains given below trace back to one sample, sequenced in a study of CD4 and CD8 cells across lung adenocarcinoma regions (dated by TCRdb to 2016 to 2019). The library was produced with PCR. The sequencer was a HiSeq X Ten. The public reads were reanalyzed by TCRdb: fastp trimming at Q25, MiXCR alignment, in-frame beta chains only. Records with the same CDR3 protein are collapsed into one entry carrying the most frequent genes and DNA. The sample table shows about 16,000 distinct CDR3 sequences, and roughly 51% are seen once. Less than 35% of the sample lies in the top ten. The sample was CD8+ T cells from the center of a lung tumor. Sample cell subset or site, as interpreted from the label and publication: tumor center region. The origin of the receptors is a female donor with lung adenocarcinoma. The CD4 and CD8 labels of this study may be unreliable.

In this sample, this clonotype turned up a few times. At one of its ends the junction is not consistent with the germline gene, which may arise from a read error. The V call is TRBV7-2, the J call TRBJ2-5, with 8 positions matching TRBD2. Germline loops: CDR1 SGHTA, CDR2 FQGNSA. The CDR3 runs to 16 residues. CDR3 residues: CAGSPTGGGAHNEQYF. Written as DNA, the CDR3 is TGTGCCGGCAGCCCGACGGGAGGGGGGGCGCATAATGAGCAGTACTTC.

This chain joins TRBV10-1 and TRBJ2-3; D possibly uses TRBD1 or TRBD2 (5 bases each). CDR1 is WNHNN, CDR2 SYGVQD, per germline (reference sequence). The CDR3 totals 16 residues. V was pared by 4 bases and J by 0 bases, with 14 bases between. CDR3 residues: CASSGRDAGSTDTQYF. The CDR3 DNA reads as TGCGCCAGCAGTGGCCGGGACGCCGGGAGCACAGATACGCAGTATTTT.

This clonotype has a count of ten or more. The CDR3 nucleotides read TGTGCCAGCAGCCGCCTCAGGGGAAACTATGGCTACACCTTC. Encoded protein: CASSRLRGNYGYTF. This sequence joins TRBV6-8 and TRBJ1-2; tentative D call: TRBD1 (6 bases). CDR1 and CDR2 (germline): MNHGY, SAAAGT. V lost 6 bases to trimming and J lost 2 bases, with 13 bases between them. The CDR3 covers 14 residues.